This T cell receptor beta chain comes out of a study of blood T cell repertoires in COVID-19. In the study overall: Spain, Italy and the United States supplied samples that represented acute and convalescent COVID-19. From T cells, B-cell-depleted T cells, or PBMCs came the material, which was cDNA or gDNA.

CDR3 length equals 12 residues. V shed 7 bases and J shed 8 bases, with 11 bases lying between them. Germline CDR1 is MNHEY and CDR2 is SVGAGI. Original processing notes: Amplified reference gene primers provided the basis for estimating nucleated cell counts. The protocol was immunoSEQ multiplex PCR, while the TCRdb copy is restricted to in-frame clones and leaves out a portion. V and J calls plus clone size are reproduced from that table; the DNA served to infer D and trimming. The sample shows roughly 200,000 clones, 70% to 90% of them seen only once. J is TRBJ2-2 and V is TRBV6-5; a possible D gene is TRBD1 (5 bases). Sample: peripheral blood. This TCR derives from a woman in her late teens or twenties who had recovered from COVID-19. The CDR3 nucleotides read TGTGCCAGCAAGTGGGGCCGGGGGGAGCTGTTTTTT. It specifies CASKWGRGELFF.